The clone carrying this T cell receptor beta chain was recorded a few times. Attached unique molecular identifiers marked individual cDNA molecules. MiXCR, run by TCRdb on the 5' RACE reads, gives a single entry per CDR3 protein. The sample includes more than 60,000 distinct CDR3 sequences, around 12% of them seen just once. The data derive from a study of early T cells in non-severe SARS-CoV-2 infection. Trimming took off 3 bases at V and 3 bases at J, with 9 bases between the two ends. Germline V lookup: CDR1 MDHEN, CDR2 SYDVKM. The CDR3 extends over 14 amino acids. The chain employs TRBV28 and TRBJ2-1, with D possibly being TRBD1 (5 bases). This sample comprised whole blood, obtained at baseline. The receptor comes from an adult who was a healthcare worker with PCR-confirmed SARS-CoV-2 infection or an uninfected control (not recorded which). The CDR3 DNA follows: TGTGCCAGCAGTTTCCCAGGGTTCTACAATGAGCAGTTCTTC. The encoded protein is CASSFPGFYNEQFF.